This T cell receptor (beta chain) comes out of a study of shared clonotypes between healthy human individuals. Study-wide results and limits: Estimated richness values were generally larger in naive subsets than in memory subsets.

The genomic DNA of each subset was split evenly across several immunoSEQ plates. This table comes from immunoSEQ multiplex PCR, and its TCRdb copy is limited to in-frame clones, with some not included. The sample records roughly 220,000 clones, 60% to 70% being singletons. This clone was observed at least ten times. The antigen is not known. The same CDR3 arises from other DNA sequences in this sample as well. This CDR3 comprises 14 residues. From germline, CDR1 is MGHDK and CDR2 SYGVNS. Trimming took off 3 bases at V and 7 bases at J, with 12 bases between the two ends. The chain recombines TRBV25-1 with TRBJ2-2, with D unresolved. Sequenced sample: memory CD4+ T cells sorted from blood. Described subset: CD45RA-negative fraction. This TCR was recovered from a man aged 25-45 years in good health. The CDR3 DNA reads as TGTGCCAGCAGTGAGGGCGGAAGAAGCGGGGAGCTGTTTTTT. Translating it yields CASSEGGRSGELFF.